This TCR beta chain was found in a study of vaccination and CD4 T cells after COVID-19. Across the whole study: Collection of post-COVID samples occurred a median approximately 100 days after diagnosis, spanning a range of 35 to 161. A CEFX pool, an HIV-1 Nef pool, or no peptide went to control cultures. Study findings and constraints: Convalescent patients' clones that were vaccine-specific were spike mono-reactive in 304 of 307 cases.

This clonotype has just one count. Its specificity is not known. The Oncomine TCR Beta short-read assay was what sequenced the DNA obtained from cultured CD4+ T cells. TCRdb re-called the PCR reads with MiXCR, one entry per CDR3 protein. The sample includes more than 9,000 distinct CDR3 sequences, roughly a fifth seen only once; the top ten take approximately 12%. The treatment denotes: roughly 10-day PBMC culture with coronavirus spike peptide pools or control peptides (ViraFEST assay). Expansion of antigen-specific T cells with peptide pools by ViraFEST preceded sequencing of TCRs. CDR1 SGHDT and CDR2 YYEEEE come from the germline V gene. This CDR3 region has 18 residues. The V gene end was trimmed by 1 base and the J gene end by 6 bases; junction bases not matched to a gene: 15.

The J gene is TRBJ1-5, the V gene TRBV5-6, with 8 bases identical to TRBD1. The sequence was obtained from a human donor who received a COVID-19 vaccine. The sequences come from CD4+ T cells from blood, cultured in vitro, collected before SARS-CoV-2 vaccination. The CDR3 reads CASSLYGAGRGRAQPQHF. CDR3 coding DNA: TGTGCCAGCAGCTTGTACGGGGCGGGCAGGGGGCGCGCTCAGCCCCAGCATTTT.